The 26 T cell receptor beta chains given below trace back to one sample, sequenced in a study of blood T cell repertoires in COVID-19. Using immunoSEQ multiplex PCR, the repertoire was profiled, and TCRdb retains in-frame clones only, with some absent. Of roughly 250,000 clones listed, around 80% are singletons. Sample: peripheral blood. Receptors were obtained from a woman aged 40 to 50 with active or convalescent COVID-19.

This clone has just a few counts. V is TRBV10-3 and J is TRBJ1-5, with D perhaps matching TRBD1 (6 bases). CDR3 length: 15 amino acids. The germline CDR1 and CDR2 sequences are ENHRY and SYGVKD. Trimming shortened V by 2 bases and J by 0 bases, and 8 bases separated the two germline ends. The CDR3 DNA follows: TGTGCCATCAGTGAGGGACAGATTAGCAATCAGCCCCAGCATTTT. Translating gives CAISEGQISNQPQHF.

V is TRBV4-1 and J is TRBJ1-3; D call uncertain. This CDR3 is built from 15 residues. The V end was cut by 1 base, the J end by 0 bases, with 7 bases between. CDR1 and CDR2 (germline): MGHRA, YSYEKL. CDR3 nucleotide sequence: TGCGCCAGCAGCCAAGGACTGACCTCTGGAAACACCATATATTTT. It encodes CASSQGLTSGNTIYF.

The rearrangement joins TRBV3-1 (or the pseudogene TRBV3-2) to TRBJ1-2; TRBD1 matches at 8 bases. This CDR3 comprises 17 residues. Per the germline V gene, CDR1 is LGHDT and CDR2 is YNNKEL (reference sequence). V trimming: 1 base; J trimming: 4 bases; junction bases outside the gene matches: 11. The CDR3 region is CASSQVQGARVSYGYTF. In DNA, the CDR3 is TGTGCCAGCAGCCAAGTGCAGGGGGCGCGGGTTTCCTATGGCTACACCTTC.

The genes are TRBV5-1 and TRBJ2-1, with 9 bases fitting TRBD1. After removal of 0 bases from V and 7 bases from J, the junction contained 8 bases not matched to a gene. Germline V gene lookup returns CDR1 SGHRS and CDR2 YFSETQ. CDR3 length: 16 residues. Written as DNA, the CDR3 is TGCGCCAGCAGCTTGGATGGACAGGGGTCGTCGAATGAGCAGTTCTTC. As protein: CASSLDGQGSSNEQFF.

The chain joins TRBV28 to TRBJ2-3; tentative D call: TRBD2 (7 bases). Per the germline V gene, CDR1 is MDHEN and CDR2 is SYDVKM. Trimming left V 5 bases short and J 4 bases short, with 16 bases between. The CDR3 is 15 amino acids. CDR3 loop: CASSPSSGGADTQYF. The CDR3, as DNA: TGTGCCAGCAGTCCTTCCTCGGGGGGCGCAGATACGCAGTATTTT.

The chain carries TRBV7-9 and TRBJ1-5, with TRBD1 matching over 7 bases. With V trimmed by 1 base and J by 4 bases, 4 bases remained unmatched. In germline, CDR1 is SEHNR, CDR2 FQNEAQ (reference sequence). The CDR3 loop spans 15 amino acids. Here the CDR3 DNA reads TGTGCCAGCAGCTTAGGGGACAGCAAAAATCAGCCCCAGCATTTT. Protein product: CASSLGDSKNQPQHF.

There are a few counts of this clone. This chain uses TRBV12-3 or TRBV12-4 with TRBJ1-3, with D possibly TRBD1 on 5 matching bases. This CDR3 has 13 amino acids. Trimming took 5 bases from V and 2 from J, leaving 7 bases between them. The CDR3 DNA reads TGTGCCAGCAGTACAGGAACTGGAAACACCATATATTTT. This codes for CASSTGTGNTIYF.

The CDR3 is CASSYSIRDTEAFF. The CDR3 DNA reads TGTGCCAGCAGTTACTCTATCCGAGACACTGAAGCTTTCTTT. This chain joins TRBV6-5 and TRBJ1-1; D not certain. Germline V CDR1 and CDR2: MNHEY, SVGAGI. The CDR3 consists of 14 residues. The V end lost 0 bases, the J end lost 3 bases, and 8 bases lay between the germline ends.

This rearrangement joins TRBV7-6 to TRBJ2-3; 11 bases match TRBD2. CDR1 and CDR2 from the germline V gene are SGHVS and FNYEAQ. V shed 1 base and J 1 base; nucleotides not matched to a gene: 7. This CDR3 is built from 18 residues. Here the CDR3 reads CASSLEVPSGGRTDTQYF. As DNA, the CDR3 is TGTGCCAGCAGCTTAGAGGTCCCTAGCGGGGGGCGCACAGATACGCAGTATTTT. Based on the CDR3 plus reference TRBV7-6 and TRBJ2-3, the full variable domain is GAGVSQSPRYKVTKRGQDVALRCDPISGHVSLYWYRQALGQGPEFLTYFNYEAQQDKSGLPNDRFSAERPEGSISTLTIQRTEQRDSAMYRCASSLEVPSGGRTDTQYFGPGTRLTVL.

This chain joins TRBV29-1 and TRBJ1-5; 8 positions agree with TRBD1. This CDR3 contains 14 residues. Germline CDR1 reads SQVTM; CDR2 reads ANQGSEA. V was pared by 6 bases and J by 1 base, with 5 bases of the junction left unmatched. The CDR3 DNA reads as TGCAGCGTCCTCGACAGGGGCAGCAATCAGCCCCAGCATTTT. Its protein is CSVLDRGSNQPQHF.

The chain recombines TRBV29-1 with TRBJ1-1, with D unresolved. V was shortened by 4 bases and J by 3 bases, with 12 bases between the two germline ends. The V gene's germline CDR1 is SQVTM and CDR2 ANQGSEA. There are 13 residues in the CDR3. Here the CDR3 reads CSVGNNGDTEAFF. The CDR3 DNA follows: TGCAGCGTTGGGAACAACGGGGACACTGAAGCTTTCTTT. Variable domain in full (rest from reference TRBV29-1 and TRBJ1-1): SAVISQKPSRDICQRGTSLTIQCQVDSQVTMMFWYRQQPGQSLTLIATANQGSEATYESGFVIDKFPISRPNLTFSTLTVSNMSPEDSSIYLCSVGNNGDTEAFFGQGTRLTVV.

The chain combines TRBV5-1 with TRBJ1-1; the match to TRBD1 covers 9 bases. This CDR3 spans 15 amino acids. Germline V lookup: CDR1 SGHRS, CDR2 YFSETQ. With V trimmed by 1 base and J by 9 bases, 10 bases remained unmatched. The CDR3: CASSLTGGAGQKAFF. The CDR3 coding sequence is TGCGCCAGCAGCTTGACAGGGGGCGCCGGTCAGAAAGCTTTCTTT.

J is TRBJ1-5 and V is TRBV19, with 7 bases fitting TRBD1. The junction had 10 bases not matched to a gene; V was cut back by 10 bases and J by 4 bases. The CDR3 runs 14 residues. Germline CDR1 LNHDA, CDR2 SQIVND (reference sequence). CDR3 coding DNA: TGTGCCACCCGGGGGACAGAACCTAATCAGCCCCAGCATTTT. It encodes CATRGTEPNQPQHF. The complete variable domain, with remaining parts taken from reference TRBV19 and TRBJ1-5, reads DGGITQSPKYLFRKEGQNVTLSCEQNLNHDAMYWYRQDPGQGLRLIYYSQIVNDFQKGDIAEGYSVSREKKESFPLTVTSAQKNPTAFYLCATRGTEPNQPQHFGDGTRLSIL.

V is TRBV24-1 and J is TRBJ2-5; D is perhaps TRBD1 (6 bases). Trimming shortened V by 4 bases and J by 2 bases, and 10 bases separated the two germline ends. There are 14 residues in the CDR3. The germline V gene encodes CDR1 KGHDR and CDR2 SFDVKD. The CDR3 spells CATSDPGTQETQYF. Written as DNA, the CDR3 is TGTGCCACCAGTGACCCAGGGACACAAGAGACCCAGTACTTC.

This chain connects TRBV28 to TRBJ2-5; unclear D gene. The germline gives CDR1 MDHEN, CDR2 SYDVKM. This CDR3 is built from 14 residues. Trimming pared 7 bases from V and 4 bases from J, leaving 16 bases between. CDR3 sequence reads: CASTNGQAGETQYF. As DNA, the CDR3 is TGTGCCAGCACCAATGGGCAGGCCGGAGAGACCCAGTACTTC.

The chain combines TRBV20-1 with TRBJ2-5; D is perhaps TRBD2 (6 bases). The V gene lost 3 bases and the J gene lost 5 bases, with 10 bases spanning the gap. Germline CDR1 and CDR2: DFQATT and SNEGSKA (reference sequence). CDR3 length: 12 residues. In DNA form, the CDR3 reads TGCAGTGCTAGTGCCGCGGGGGAGACCCAGTACTTC. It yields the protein CSASAAGETQYF.

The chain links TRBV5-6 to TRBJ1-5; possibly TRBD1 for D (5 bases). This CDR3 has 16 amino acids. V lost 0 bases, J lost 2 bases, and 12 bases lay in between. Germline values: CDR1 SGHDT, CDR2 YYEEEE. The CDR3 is CASSLVGAGGNQPQHF. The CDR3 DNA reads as TGTGCCAGCAGCTTGGTTGGGGCGGGAGGCAATCAGCCCCAGCATTTT.

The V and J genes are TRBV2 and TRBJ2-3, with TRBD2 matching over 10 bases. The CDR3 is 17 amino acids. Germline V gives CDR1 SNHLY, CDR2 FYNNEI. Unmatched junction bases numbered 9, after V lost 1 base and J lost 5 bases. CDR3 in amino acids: CASSEGVAGGLRDTQYF. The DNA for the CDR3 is TGTGCCAGCAGTGAAGGGGTAGCGGGGGGTCTCCGAGATACGCAGTATTTT.

The CDR3 here is CAWSDPRGYLAKNIQYF. CDR3 nucleotide sequence: TGTGCCTGGAGTGACCCCAGGGGCTATCTCGCCAAAAACATTCAGTACTTC. The chain combines TRBV30 with TRBJ2-4; TRBD1 is a possible D gene (6 bases). In germline, CDR1 is GTSNPN, CDR2 SVGIG (reference sequence). V lost 1 base and J lost 1, with 17 bases in between. The CDR3 has 17 residues.

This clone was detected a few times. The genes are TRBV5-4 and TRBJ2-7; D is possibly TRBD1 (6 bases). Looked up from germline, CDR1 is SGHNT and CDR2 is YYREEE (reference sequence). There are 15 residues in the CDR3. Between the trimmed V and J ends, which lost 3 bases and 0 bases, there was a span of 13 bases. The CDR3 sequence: CASSSSGTLSYEQYV. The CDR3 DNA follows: TGTGCCAGCAGCTCGTCCGGGACACTCTCCTACGAGCAGTACGTC.

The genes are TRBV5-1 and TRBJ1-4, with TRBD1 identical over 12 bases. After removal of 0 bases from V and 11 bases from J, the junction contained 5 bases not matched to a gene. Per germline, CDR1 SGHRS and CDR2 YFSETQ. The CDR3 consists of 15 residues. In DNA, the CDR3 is TGCGCCAGCAGCTTGGCTGGGACAGGGGGCGGGAAACTGTTTTTT. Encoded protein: CASSLAGTGGGKLFF.

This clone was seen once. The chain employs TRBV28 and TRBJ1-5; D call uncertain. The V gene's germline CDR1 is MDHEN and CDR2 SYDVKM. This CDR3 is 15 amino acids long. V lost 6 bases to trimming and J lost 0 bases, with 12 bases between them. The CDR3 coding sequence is TGTGCCAGCAGAAGCCCCCCTACTAGCAATCAGCCCCAGCATTTT. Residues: CASRSPPTSNQPQHF.

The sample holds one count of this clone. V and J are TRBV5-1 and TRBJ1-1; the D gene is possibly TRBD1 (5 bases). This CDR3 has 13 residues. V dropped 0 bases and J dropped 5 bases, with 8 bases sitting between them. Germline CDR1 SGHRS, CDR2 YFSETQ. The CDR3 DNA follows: TGCGCCAGCAGCTTGGAGGGGAAAACTGAAGCTTTCTTT. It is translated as CASSLEGKTEAFF.

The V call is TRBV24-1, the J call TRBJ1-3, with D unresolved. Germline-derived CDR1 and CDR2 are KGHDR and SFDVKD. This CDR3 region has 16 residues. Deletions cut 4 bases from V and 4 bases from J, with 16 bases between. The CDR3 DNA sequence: TGTGCCACCAGTGAGGGCGACCCGGTCAACGGAAACACCATATATTTT. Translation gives CATSEGDPVNGNTIYF.

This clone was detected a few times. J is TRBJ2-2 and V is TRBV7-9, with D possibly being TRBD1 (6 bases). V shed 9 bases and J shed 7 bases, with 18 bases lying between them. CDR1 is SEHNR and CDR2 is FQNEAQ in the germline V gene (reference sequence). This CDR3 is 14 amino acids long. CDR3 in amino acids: CARGDISRGGELFF. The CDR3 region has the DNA TGTGCCAGGGGGGACATTTCCCGGGGCGGGGAGCTGTTTTTT.

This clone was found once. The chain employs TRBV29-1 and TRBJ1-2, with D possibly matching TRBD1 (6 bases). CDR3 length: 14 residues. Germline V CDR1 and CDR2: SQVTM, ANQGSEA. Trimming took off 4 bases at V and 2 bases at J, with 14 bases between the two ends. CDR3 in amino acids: CSVGGGLGNYGYTF. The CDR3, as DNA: TGCAGCGTTGGGGGGGGCCTGGGAAACTATGGCTACACCTTC.